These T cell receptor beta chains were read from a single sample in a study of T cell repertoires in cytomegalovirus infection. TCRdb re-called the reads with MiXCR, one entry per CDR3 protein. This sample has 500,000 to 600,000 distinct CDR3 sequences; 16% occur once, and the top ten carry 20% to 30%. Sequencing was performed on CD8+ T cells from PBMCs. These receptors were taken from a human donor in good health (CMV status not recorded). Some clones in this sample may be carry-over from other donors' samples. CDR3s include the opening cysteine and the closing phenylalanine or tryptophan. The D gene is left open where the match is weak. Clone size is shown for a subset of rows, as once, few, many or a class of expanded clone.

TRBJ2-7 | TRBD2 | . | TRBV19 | CASSFGLAGVTFYEQYF | TGTGCCAGTAGTTTCGGACTAGCGGGAGTGACTTTCTACGAGCAGTACTTC
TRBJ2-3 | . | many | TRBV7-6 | CASSFLGRTDTQYF | TGTGCCAGCAGCTTCCTGGGCCGGACAGATACGCAGTATTTT
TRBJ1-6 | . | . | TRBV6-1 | CASSPSRGGLGSPLHF | TGTGCCAGCAGCCCCAGCCGGGGGGGGCTAGGATCACCCCTCCACTTT
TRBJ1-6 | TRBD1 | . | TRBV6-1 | CASNEGTGGYNSPLHF | TGTGCCAGCAATGAGGGGACAGGGGGATATAATTCACCCCTCCACTTT
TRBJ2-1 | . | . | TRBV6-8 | CASSQDGQPYNEQFF | TGTGCCAGCAGCCAGGACGGACAGCCCTACAATGAGCAGTTCTTC
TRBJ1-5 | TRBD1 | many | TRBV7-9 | CASSPPDRGPYQPQHF | TGTGCCAGCAGCCCCCCGGACAGGGGGCCGTATCAGCCCCAGCATTTT
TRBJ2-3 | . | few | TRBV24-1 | CATSDLGMADTQYF | TGTGCCACCAGTGATTTAGGAATGGCAGATACGCAGTATTTT
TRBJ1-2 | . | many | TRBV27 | CASSLVAGNYGYTF | TGTGCCAGCAGTTTAGTCGCAGGGAACTATGGCTACACCTTC
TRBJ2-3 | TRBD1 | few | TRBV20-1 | CSAREGWTGTTDTQYF | TGCAGTGCTAGAGAAGGATGGACAGGGACGACAGATACGCAGTATTTT
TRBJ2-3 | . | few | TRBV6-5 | CASSFTGEADTQYF | TGTGCCAGCAGTTTCACAGGGGAGGCAGATACGCAGTATTTT
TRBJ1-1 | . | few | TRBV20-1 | CSARTDGTEAFF | TGCAGTGCCAGAACGGACGGCACTGAAGCTTTCTTT
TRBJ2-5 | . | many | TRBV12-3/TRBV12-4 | CASSLVAGVKKETQYF | TGTGCCAGCAGTTTGGTTGCAGGCGTCAAAAAGGAGACCCAGTACTTC
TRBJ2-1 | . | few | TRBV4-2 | CASSQERVRDIYNEQFF | TGTGCCAGCAGCCAAGAGAGGGTCCGGGACATATACAATGAGCAGTTCTTC
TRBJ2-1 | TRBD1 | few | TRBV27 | CASGTGGRLNEQFF | TGTGCCAGCGGGACAGGGGGCCGTTTGAATGAGCAGTTCTTC
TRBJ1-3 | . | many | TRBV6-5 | CASSYSTGNTIYF | TGTGCCAGCAGTTACTCCACAGGAAACACCATATATTTT
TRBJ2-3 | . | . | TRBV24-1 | CATSDLEGGTDTQYF | TGTGCCACCAGTGATTTAGAAGGGGGCACAGATACGCAGTATTTT
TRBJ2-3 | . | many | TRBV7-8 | CASSLLGRLTDTQYF | TGTGCCAGCAGCTTATTGGGCCGACTCACAGATACGCAGTATTTT
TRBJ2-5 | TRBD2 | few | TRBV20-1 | CSASLPREQETQYF | TGCAGTGCTAGCCTTCCGCGGGAGCAAGAGACCCAGTACTTC
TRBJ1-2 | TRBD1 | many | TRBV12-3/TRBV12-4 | CASSLQGAANYGYTF | TGTGCCAGCAGTTTACAGGGGGCGGCTAACTATGGCTACACCTTC
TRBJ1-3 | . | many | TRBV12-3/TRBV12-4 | CASSFSAVSSGNTIYF | TGTGCCAGCAGTTTCTCGGCGGTGAGCTCTGGAAACACCATATATTTT
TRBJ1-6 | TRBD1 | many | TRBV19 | CASSWRTGNRDHGSPLHF | TGTGCCAGTAGTTGGAGGACAGGCAACAGGGACCATGGTTCACCCCTCCACTTT
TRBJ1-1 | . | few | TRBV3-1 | CASRGVHHTEAFF | TGTGCCAGCAGAGGGGTACACCACACTGAAGCTTTCTTT
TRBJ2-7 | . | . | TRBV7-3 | CASSLDRGGSYEQYF | TGTGCCAGCAGCTTAGACCGTGGAGGCTCCTACGAGCAGTACTTC
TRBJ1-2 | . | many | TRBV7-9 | CASSLDTAGSTF | TGTGCCAGCAGCCTGGACACCGCGGGGAGCACCTTC
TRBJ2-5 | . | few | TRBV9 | CASSLSRQVETQYF | TGTGCCAGCAGCCTCTCTCGACAGGTTGAGACCCAGTACTTC
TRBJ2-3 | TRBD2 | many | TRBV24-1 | CATSAPKLAGGEDTQYF | TGTGCCACCAGTGCCCCAAAACTAGCGGGAGGTGAAGATACGCAGTATTTT
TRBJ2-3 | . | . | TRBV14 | CASSQTTDYDTQYF | TGTGCCAGCAGCCAAACGACCGACTACGATACGCAGTATTTT